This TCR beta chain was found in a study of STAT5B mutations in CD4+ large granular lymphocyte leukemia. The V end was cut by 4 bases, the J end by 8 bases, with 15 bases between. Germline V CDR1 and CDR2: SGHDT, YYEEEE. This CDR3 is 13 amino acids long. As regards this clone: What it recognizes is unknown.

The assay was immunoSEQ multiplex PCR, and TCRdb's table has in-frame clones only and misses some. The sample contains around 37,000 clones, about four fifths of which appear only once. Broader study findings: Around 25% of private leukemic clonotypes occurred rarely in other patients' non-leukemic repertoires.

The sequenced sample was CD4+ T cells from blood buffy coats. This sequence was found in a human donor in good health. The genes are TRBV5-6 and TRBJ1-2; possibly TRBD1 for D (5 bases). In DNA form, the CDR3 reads TGTGCCAGCAGCCCTACAGGTCCGTGGGGCTACACCTTC. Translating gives CASSPTGPWGYTF.